The TCR beta chain described here comes from a study of blood T cell repertoires in COVID-19. Clones were sequenced by immunoSEQ multiplex PCR, and TCRdb holds only the in-frame ones, with some missing. The sample carries some 80,000 clones, about 90% recorded once. This clone has only a few counts. With 6 bases clipped from V and 0 bases from J, the junction kept 4 bases outside the gene matches. Germline V gene sequence: CDR1 LNHDA, CDR2 SQIVND (reference sequence). The length of the CDR3 is 15 residues. The source is a woman between 45 and 60 years old with active or convalescent COVID-19. The sequenced sample consisted of peripheral blood. This chain uses TRBV19 with TRBJ2-2, with 7 bases matching TRBD2. The CDR3 DNA is TGTGCCAGTAGCGGGGGGTCCTCGAACACCGGGGAGCTGTTTTTT. Protein sequence: CASSGGSSNTGELFF.